Sequencing of this T cell receptor beta chain was carried out in a study of cytomegalovirus exposure and HLA in healthy donors (TCRdb year 2017). General notes on the study: A later analysis indicated that the 95 to 150 validation repertoires were generated on the platform also employed for the 666 repertoires of the first cohort. The study combined high-throughput TCR immunosequencing, statistical association of individual TCRs with disease status, and machine learning to predict cytomegalovirus infection status. The study was designed to test whether signatures of past pathogen exposure could be identified by cataloging public T cell receptors. A separate validation cohort of roughly 130 different subjects was used in addition to the roughly 670-subject first cohort. What the research found in general, with its limitations: In a later analysis, TCRs clustered in the first cohort were found to also tend to co-occur in the 120 or so validation repertoires, with 94% of cluster scores above 0. The validation cohort had no HLA typing available for a later analysis, so co-occurrence within that cohort was assessed over all 120 or so repertoires. In vitro tests confirmed that a few of the cytomegalovirus-associated TCR beta chains recognize cytomegalovirus antigens. Most TCR sequences were observed very rarely across donors, whereas some public TCRs were present in many individuals. It was suggested by the authors that the approach could potentially be generalized to other disease states and immunological phenotypes. The classifier was reported to diagnose cytomegalovirus status with high specificity and sensitivity in both the original cohort and the validation cohort. The study gave a list of some 150 TCR beta chains associated with cytomegalovirus.

V gives up 0 bases and J gives up 4 bases, and the segment between their germline ends measures 5 bases. The CDR3 covers 12 residues, taking in both the cysteine and the phenylalanine. Only the CDR3 region is kept as DNA, spanning 36 bases read in frame from base 1. CDR1 and CDR2 were assigned from the germline V gene (reference sequence) as SGHKS and YYEKEE. For this clone: The specificity of this receptor is unknown. Per-nucleotide qualities are absent, and no much larger clonotype sits a single base away.

The donors were included in the validation cohort of some 120 subjects, a group kept apart from the approximately 650-subject first cohort. Library creation used the immunoSEQ multiplex PCR assay. In the paper's pipeline: To diagnose cytomegalovirus status from the catalog of TCR beta chain sequences, a statistical classification framework was built. Imported from immuneACCESS, the table was reduced by TCRdb to in-frame sequences with V and J called. These copies leave out some clones; in studies compared against another copy, an unresolved V gene accounts for under half, and the cause of the remainder is not known. The V and J calls and clone size come from that table; D and trimming were worked out from the DNA. The sample table contains some 110,000 clones; only one count was recorded for around 94% of them. The top ten clonotypes cover more than 0.9% of the sample.

The receptor was derived from a woman aged 18-29 years in good health and CMV-seronegative. The sequencing input was PBMCs. Recombination linked TRBV5-5 to TRBJ2-7; the D gene is perhaps TRBD1, on 5 matching bases. The CDR3 in this case is CASSLEGYEQYF. Here is the DNA: TGTGCCAGCAGCTTGGAGGGGTACGAGCAGTACTTC.